The next 9 T cell receptor beta chains were all read from a single sample in a study of OX40 agonist ivuxolimab in advanced cancers. Method: immunoSEQ multiplex PCR; TCRdb's copy keeps in-frame clones and lacks some. Of roughly 89,000 clones listed, around 80% are singletons. Specimen: CD4+ or CD8+ T cells sorted from blood, collected in a trial of the OX40 agonist ivuxolimab. The receptors shown here come from an adult with an advanced solid tumor such as melanoma, head and neck, liver or kidney cancer.

This chain uses TRBV11-3 with TRBJ1-2; D not certain. Between the trimmed V and J ends, which lost 4 bases and 0 bases, there was a span of 9 bases. Germline V gives CDR1 SGHNT, CDR2 YENEEA. The CDR3 covers 14 residues. This CDR3 reads CASSSPKANYGYTF. The CDR3 DNA is TGTGCCAGCAGCTCCCCCAAGGCTAACTATGGCTACACCTTC.

The chain joins TRBV7-9 to TRBJ2-4, with a possible D match to TRBD1 (5 bases). CDR3 size: 13 residues. Germline CDR1 and CDR2: SEHNR and FQNEAQ (reference sequence). V was trimmed by 1 base and J by 6 bases, leaving 7 bases between them. The CDR3 is CASSLGGGNIQYF. The CDR3 DNA reads TGTGCCAGCAGCTTAGGGGGCGGAAACATTCAGTACTTC.

Only one count was recorded for this clone. The rearrangement uses TRBV19 and TRBJ1-5; TRBD1 might be the D (5 bases). V lost 1 base and J lost 6, with 19 bases in between. CDR3 size: 17 residues. Germline lookup yields CDR1 LNHDA and CDR2 SQIVND (reference sequence). CDR3 sequence (DNA): TGTGCCAGTAGTATAGTCGGAAAAGGGGACGGGGGTCAGCCCCAGCATTTT. Its translation is CASSIVGKGDGGQPQHF.

CDR3 sequence: CASSLAGSPGADTQYF. CDR3 nucleotides: TGCGCCAGCAGCCTGGCAGGTTCCCCCGGGGCAGATACGCAGTATTTT. This chain joins TRBV5-1 and TRBJ2-3; D may be TRBD2 (5 bases). This CDR3 spans 16 amino acids. Per germline, CDR1 SGHRS and CDR2 YFSETQ. V lost 4 bases to trimming and J lost 4 bases, with 19 bases between them. Using reference TRBV5-1 and TRBJ2-3 for the parts outside the CDR3, the full variable domain is KAGVTQTPRYLIKTRGQQVTLSCSPISGHRSVSWYQQTPGQGLQFLFEYFSETQRNKGNFPGRFSGRQFSNSRSEMNVSTLELGDSALYLCASSLAGSPGADTQYFGPGTRLTVL.

This chain uses TRBV28 with TRBJ1-5, with 9 bases aligning to TRBD1. Germline assignment: CDR1 MDHEN and CDR2 SYDVKM. The CDR3 consists of 14 residues. J gave up 7 bases and V 5 bases, and 6 bases lay outside the gene matches. The DNA of the CDR3 is TGTGCCAGCAGTCGGGACAGGGCGGCCCAGCCCCAGCATTTT. Translation gives CASSRDRAAQPQHF.

The chain has TRBV7-2 and TRBJ1-2; no reliable D call. The germline V and J ends were trimmed by 2 bases and 4 bases, with 11 bases remaining between them. The V gene's germline CDR1 is SGHTA and CDR2 FQGNSA. CDR3 size: 14 residues. The CDR3 DNA follows: TGTGCCAGCAGCTTACTGGGCGGACCCTATGGCTACACCTTC. Translating gives CASSLLGGPYGYTF.

The CDR3: CASSQDPGTRAFF. CDR3 nucleotides: TGTGCCAGCAGCCAAGATCCCGGGACAAGAGCTTTCTTT. The chain has TRBV4-2 and TRBJ1-1; possible D gene TRBD1, 6 bases. The CDR3 loop spans 13 amino acids. Trimming cost V 0 bases and J 10 bases, with 12 bases left between them. CDR1 and CDR2 (germline): LGHNA, YNFKEQ.

The chain's CDR3 is CASSPDGQTLSNEQFF. In nucleotides, the CDR3 is TGCGCCAGCAGCCCGGACGGGCAAACCCTCTCCAATGAGCAGTTCTTC. The chain links TRBV5-1 to TRBJ2-1; no firm D call. Germline V gene lookup returns CDR1 SGHRS and CDR2 YFSETQ. The CDR3 spans 16 residues. Trimming took 4 bases from V and 6 from J, leaving 20 bases between them.

This clone was counted between two and nine times. The V and J genes are TRBV9 and TRBJ2-5, with D perhaps matching TRBD1 (7 bases). The ends were cut back, 0 bases at V and 3 bases at J, with 15 bases in the middle. The germline gives CDR1 SGDLS, CDR2 YYNGEE. The CDR3 covers 16 residues. The CDR3 nucleotides are TGTGCCAGCAGCGTAGCCAACAGGGGAGGAGAAGAGACCCAGTACTTC. Translating gives CASSVANRGGEETQYF. The entire variable domain, with the rest obtained from reference TRBV9 and TRBJ2-5, is as follows: DSGVTQTPKHLITATGQRVTLRCSPRSGDLSVYWYQQSLDQGLQFLIQYYNGEERAKGNILERFSAQQFPDLHSELNLSSLELGDSALYFCASSVANRGGEETQYFGPGTRLLVL.